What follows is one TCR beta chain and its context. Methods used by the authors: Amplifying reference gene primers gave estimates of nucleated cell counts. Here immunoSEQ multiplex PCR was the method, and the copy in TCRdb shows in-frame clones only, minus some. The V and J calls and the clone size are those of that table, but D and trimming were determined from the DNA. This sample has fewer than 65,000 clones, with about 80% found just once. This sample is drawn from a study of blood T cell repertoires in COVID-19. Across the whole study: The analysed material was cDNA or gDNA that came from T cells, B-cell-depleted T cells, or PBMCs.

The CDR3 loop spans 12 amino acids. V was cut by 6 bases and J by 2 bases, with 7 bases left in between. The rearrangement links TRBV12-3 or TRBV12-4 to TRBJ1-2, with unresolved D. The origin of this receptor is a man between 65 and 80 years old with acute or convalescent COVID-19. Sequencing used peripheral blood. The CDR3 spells CASSGENYGYTF. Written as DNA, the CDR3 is TGTGCCAGCAGCGGGGAGAACTATGGCTACACCTTC.